What follows are 26 T cell receptor beta chains derived from one specimen sequenced in a study of T cells after yellow fever vaccination. TCRdb reprocessed the 5' RACE reads via MiXCR and lists one record per CDR3 protein. Among approximately 550,000 distinct CDR3 sequences listed, roughly a fifth were seen once. This specimen consisted of PBMCs, obtained 15 days after the yellow fever booster vaccination. These TCRs come from a young man who received the YFV17D yellow fever vaccine.

The CDR3 sequence is CASGSWMVTPPDTQYF. The DNA of the CDR3 is TGTGCTAGTGGTTCCTGGATGGTGACTCCCCCAGATACGCAGTATTTT. The chain is built from TRBV12-5 and TRBJ2-3, with D uncertain. V was shortened by 4 bases and J by 4 bases, with 18 bases between the two germline ends. Per germline, CDR1 LGHNT and CDR2 FRNRAP. This CDR3 is built from 16 residues.

This clonotype has more than one count but fewer than ten. This rearrangement joins TRBV12-3 or TRBV12-4 to TRBJ2-7, with D possibly called TRBD1 or TRBD2 (5 bases each). The CDR3 has 14 residues. With 3 bases removed from V and 6 bases from J, the gap between germline ends came to 15 bases. CDR3 region: CASSLGTGVGEQYF. CDR3 DNA sequence: TGTGCCAGCAGTTTGGGGACCGGGGTTGGCGAGCAGTACTTC.

The genes are TRBV20-1 and TRBJ2-1; maybe TRBD1 (6 bases). Germline CDR1 reads DFQATT; CDR2 reads SNEGSKA (reference sequence). This CDR3 comprises 14 residues. V was clipped by 5 bases and J by 10 bases, with 21 bases between them. CDR3 residues: CSASQGGGFSEQFF. As DNA, the CDR3 is TGCAGTGCTTCACAGGGTGGTGGGTTTAGCGAGCAGTTCTTC.

A note on this clonotype: Sequence at one end of the junction differs from germline and may be a read error. This chain links TRBV4-3 with TRBJ2-5; 7 bases agree with TRBD1. This CDR3 comprises 15 residues. Looked up from germline, CDR1 is LGHNA and CDR2 is YSLEER. The CDR3 loop is CASSQDEGAPGQLCF. DNA of the CDR3: TGCGCCAGCAGCCAAGATGAAGGGGCCCCGGGACAGCTTTGTTTC.

This clonotype was found many times. This chain uses TRBV4-3 with TRBJ2-5; 7 bases are shared with TRBD2. In germline, CDR1 is LGHNA, CDR2 YSLEER. The CDR3 sequence is 15 residues long. V dropped 0 bases and J dropped 7; count of bases not matched to a gene: 8. The CDR3 DNA reads as TGCGCCAGCAGCCAAGAGATCCAGCGGGGCGGGACCCAGTACTTC. Amino acids: CASSQEIQRGGTQYF.

The genes are TRBV20-1 and TRBJ2-3; 8 positions match TRBD2. V lost 1 base, J lost 3 bases, and 9 bases stayed unmatched. Looked up from germline, CDR1 is DFQATT and CDR2 is SNEGSKA (reference sequence). This CDR3 is built from 16 residues. CDR3 protein: CSARVVASGSTDTQYF. For the CDR3, the DNA is TGCAGTGCTAGAGTTGTGGCCAGCGGGAGTACAGATACGCAGTATTTT.

The chain joins TRBV20-1 to TRBJ1-1, with no clear D. The germline gives CDR1 DFQATT, CDR2 SNEGSKA (reference sequence). Trimming shortened V by 2 bases and J by 3 bases, and 7 bases separated the two germline ends. The CDR3 spans 12 residues. The CDR3 nucleotides are TGCAGTGCTAGACTGCCTGACACTGAAGCTTTCTTT. Translated, it gives CSARLPDTEAFF.

In this sample, this clonotype turned up a few times. V is TRBV7-9 and J is TRBJ2-1, with TRBD1 matching over 8 bases. J lost 1 base, V lost 7 bases, and 9 bases had no gene match. There are 16 residues in the CDR3. Germline values: CDR1 SEHNR, CDR2 FQNEAQ (reference sequence). The CDR3 spells CASIARQGRSYNEQFF. CDR3 DNA: TGTGCCAGCATCGCGAGACAGGGGAGGTCCTACAATGAGCAGTTCTTC.

V gene TRBV11-2 combines with J gene TRBJ2-3; D gene uncertain. V was shortened by 5 bases and J by 3 bases, with 18 bases between the two germline ends. The CDR3 consists of 16 residues. Germline V gene data show CDR1 as SGHAT and CDR2 as FQNNGV. The CDR3 DNA follows: TGTGCCAGCAGCCCCAGATTGAGGCCGGAAACAGATACGCAGTATTTT. Its protein is CASSPRLRPETDTQYF.

The rearrangement links TRBV20-1 to TRBJ2-7, with 10 bases aligning to TRBD2. CDR3 length: 14 residues. The V gene's germline CDR1 is DFQATT and CDR2 SNEGSKA (reference sequence). V shed 6 bases and J 7 bases; nucleotides not matched to a gene: 12. The CDR3 nucleotides are TGCAGTGCCCCGAGCGGGAGGGCGAGTGGGGAGCAGTACTTC. The encoded protein is CSAPSGRASGEQYF.

This clonotype was counted at least ten times. V usage is TRBV27 and J usage is TRBJ2-5, with D tentatively TRBD1 or TRBD2 (5 bases each). The CDR3 is made up of 12 amino acids. The germline V and J ends were trimmed by 6 bases and 5 bases, with 10 bases remaining between them. Germline loops: CDR1 MNHEY, CDR2 SMNVEV (reference sequence). The CDR3 loop reads CASRRGLETQYF. DNA for the CDR3: TGTGCCAGCAGACGGGGCCTGGAGACCCAGTACTTC.

This clonotype was detected only a few times. The CDR3 spells CASLLTGAPTDTQYF. The CDR3, as DNA: TGCGCCAGCTTGCTGACAGGGGCCCCCACAGATACGCAGTATTTT. This chain uses TRBV5-1 with TRBJ2-3; TRBD1 matches 8 bases. The CDR3 spans 15 residues. The ends lost 7 bases at V and 2 bases at J; junction bases unmatched: 9. Per the germline V gene, CDR1 is SGHRS and CDR2 is YFSETQ.

The rearrangement joins TRBV5-1 to TRBJ2-1; 7 positions match TRBD2. The CDR3 extends over 16 amino acids. The trim removed 2 bases at V and 6 bases at J, leaving 11 bases unmatched. The germline CDR1 and CDR2 sequences are SGHRS and YFSETQ. This chain's CDR3 is CASSLAGTRVCNEQFF. In nucleotides, the CDR3 is TGCGCCAGCAGCTTAGCGGGGACGAGGGTCTGCAATGAGCAGTTCTTC.

The chain employs TRBV7-3 and TRBJ2-1; possibly TRBD2 for D (6 bases). The CDR3 loop spans 13 amino acids. Germline-derived CDR1 and CDR2 are SGHTA and FQGTGA. Between the trimmed V and J ends, which lost 0 bases and 8 bases, there was a span of 8 bases. Here the CDR3 reads CASSLTPGDEQFF. In nucleotides, the CDR3 is TGTGCCAGCAGCTTAACACCGGGGGATGAGCAGTTCTTC.

The chain has TRBV28 and TRBJ2-7, with D perhaps TRBD2 (5 bases). Germline CDR1 and CDR2: MDHEN and SYDVKM. Trimming shortened V by 10 bases and J by 2 bases, and 12 bases separated the two germline ends. This CDR3 spans 12 amino acids. For the CDR3, the DNA is TGTGCCACCTCCGGACTGACCTACGAGCAGTACTTC. Protein: CATSGLTYEQYF.

This clonotype was picked up a small number of times. The CDR3 region has the DNA TGTGCCAGCAGCCTAACGACTGGGGGGATCACTGAAGCTTTCTTT. Encoded protein: CASSLTTGGITEAFF. V is TRBV5-6 and J is TRBJ1-1; D is possibly TRBD1 (5 bases). Germline CDR1 SGHDT, CDR2 YYEEEE. V was shortened by 4 bases and J by 4 bases, with 17 bases between the two germline ends. The CDR3 sequence is 15 residues long. The whole variable domain, remainder taken from reference TRBV5-6 and TRBJ1-1, is DAGVTQSPTHLIKTRGQQVTLRCSPKSGHDTVSWYQQALGQGPQFIFQYYEEEERQRGNFPDRFSGHQFPNYSSELNVNALLLGDSALYLCASSLTTGGITEAFFGQGTRLTVV.

This clonotype turned up a few times. This chain joins TRBV12-3 or TRBV12-4 and TRBJ2-3; 14 nucleotides line up with TRBD2. The length of the CDR3 is 16 residues. V dropped 5 bases and J dropped 4; count of bases not matched to a gene: 5. The CDR3 spells CASSGVGLAGADTQYF. CDR3 nucleotides: TGTGCCAGCAGTGGGGTGGGACTAGCGGGAGCAGATACGCAGTATTTT.

On this clonotype itself: This is likely a read error, given that the CDR3 carries no conserved phenylalanine or tryptophan at its end. No DNA is shown, since the ends of the CDR3 on it are uncertain; the CDR3 is the one TCRdb lists. The rearrangement uses TRBV4-2 and TRBJ1-1; the tabulated D call, TRBD1, remains unverified against the DNA. The CDR3 spans 14 residues, counting both ends. Germline values: CDR1 LGHNA, CDR2 YNFKEQ. The CDR3 reads CASSQGGQGVAGAL.

This clonotype was detected only a few times. The rearrangement uses TRBV20-1 and TRBJ2-7; 8 bases are a match to TRBD1. The CDR3 has 13 amino acids. Germline-derived CDR1 and CDR2 are DFQATT and SNEGSKA (reference sequence). Germline trimming cut 3 bases from V and 6 bases from J; bases unmatched to any gene: 7. Here the CDR3 DNA reads TGCAGTGCTAGGCCGGGACAGGCCTTCGAGCAGTACTTC. Translated: CSARPGQAFEQYF.

The table lists this clonotype with a few counts. Relative to the germline gene, one junction end is altered; a read error may explain this. V is TRBV20-1 and J is TRBJ1-4; D not resolved. The CDR3 extends over 15 amino acids. Per the germline V gene, CDR1 is DFQATT and CDR2 is SNEGSKA (reference sequence). CDR3 in amino acids: CSARDLAETYEKLFF. CDR3 sequence (DNA): TGCAGTGCTAGAGATCTGGCAGAAACTTATGAAAAACTGTTTTTT.

The V gene is TRBV6-5, the J gene TRBJ2-7; a weak D match, TRBD1 (5 bases). Germline-derived CDR1 and CDR2 are MNHEY and SVGAGI. Trimming cost V 4 bases and J 0 bases, with 13 bases left between them. The CDR3 is 15 amino acids. CDR3 region: CASSLDTSSSYEQYF. As DNA, the CDR3 is TGTGCCAGCAGTTTGGACACGTCGAGCTCCTACGAGCAGTACTTC.

There are a few counts of this clonotype. The chain combines TRBV6-1 with TRBJ1-4, with D hard to call. V shed 5 bases and J shed 1 base, with 11 bases lying between them. CDR3 size: 15 residues. Germline V gene lookup returns CDR1 MNHNS and CDR2 SASEGT. The CDR3 DNA sequence: TGTGCCAGCAGTCCGCCCACGCGAACTAATGAAAAACTGTTTTTT. Its protein product is CASSPPTRTNEKLFF.

The chain links TRBV20-1 to TRBJ2-5; D might be TRBD2 (6 bases). Looked up from germline, CDR1 is DFQATT and CDR2 is SNEGSKA (reference sequence). The V end was cut by 5 bases, the J end by 5 bases, with 24 bases between. The CDR3 runs to 16 residues. CDR3 amino acids: CSAPGSLVGSYETQYF. CDR3 nucleotides: TGCAGTGCTCCCGGTTCGTTGGTCGGGAGTTACGAGACCCAGTACTTC.

The chain employs TRBV9 and TRBJ2-3; D possibly corresponds to TRBD1 (7 bases). CDR1 and CDR2 (germline): SGDLS, YYNGEE. The CDR3 length is 15 residues. V was shortened by 7 bases and J by 3 bases, with 18 bases between the two germline ends. The CDR3 DNA reads as TGTGCCAGCGACGCAGGGGGGAGTGGAACAGATACGCAGTATTTT. It encodes CASDAGGSGTDTQYF.

The V and J genes are TRBV6-2 or TRBV6-3 and TRBJ1-1; a possible D gene is TRBD1 (5 bases). V lost 6 bases and J 3 bases, leaving 17 bases between the germline ends. There are 15 residues in the CDR3. Germline values: CDR1 MNHEY, CDR2 SVGEGT. The CDR3 region is CASSGGADRDTEAFF. CDR3 sequence (DNA): TGTGCCAGCAGCGGAGGGGCTGACCGTGACACTGAAGCTTTCTTT.

This clonotype came up a few times. The rearrangement joins TRBV5-1 to TRBJ2-1; TRBD2 matches at 13 bases. Trimming removed 4 bases from V and 7 bases from J; junction bases left unmatched: 11. CDR1 is SGHRS and CDR2 is YFSETQ in the germline V gene. The CDR3 runs to 17 residues. The DNA of the CDR3 is TGCGCCAGCAGCCTCGGACTAGCGGGAGCCATTATAAATGAGCAGTTCTTC. This translates into CASSLGLAGAIINEQFF. Based on the CDR3 plus reference TRBV5-1 and TRBJ2-1, the full variable domain is KAGVTQTPRYLIKTRGQQVTLSCSPISGHRSVSWYQQTPGQGLQFLFEYFSETQRNKGNFPGRFSGRQFSNSRSEMNVSTLELGDSALYLCASSLGLAGAIINEQFFGPGTRLTVL.